This T cell receptor (beta chain) was obtained from a study of blood T cell repertoires in COVID-19. Across the whole study: The United States, Italy and Spain provided the acute and convalescent COVID-19 samples. PBMCs, B-cell-depleted T cells, or T cells provided the cDNA or gDNA that made up the material.

Germline loops: CDR1 MNHEY, CDR2 SVGAGI. With 7 bases clipped from V and 9 bases from J, the junction kept 12 bases outside the gene matches. The CDR3 loop spans 13 amino acids. Original analysis: Scientists estimated how many nucleated cells there were by amplifying reference gene primers. The data were produced by immunoSEQ multiplex PCR, yet TCRdb's version contains in-frame clones alone and is incomplete. V and J calls and clone size are as listed in that table; D and trimming were resolved from the DNA. The sample has about 130,000 clones; 70% to 85% are singletons. The sample consisted of peripheral blood. This receptor was identified in a man aged 60-69 years who had recovered from COVID-19. The chain carries TRBV6-5 and TRBJ2-7, with 7 bases fitting TRBD1. The CDR3 is CASNQPGTAMQYF. DNA of the CDR3: TGTGCCAGCAATCAACCCGGGACAGCCATGCAGTACTTC.